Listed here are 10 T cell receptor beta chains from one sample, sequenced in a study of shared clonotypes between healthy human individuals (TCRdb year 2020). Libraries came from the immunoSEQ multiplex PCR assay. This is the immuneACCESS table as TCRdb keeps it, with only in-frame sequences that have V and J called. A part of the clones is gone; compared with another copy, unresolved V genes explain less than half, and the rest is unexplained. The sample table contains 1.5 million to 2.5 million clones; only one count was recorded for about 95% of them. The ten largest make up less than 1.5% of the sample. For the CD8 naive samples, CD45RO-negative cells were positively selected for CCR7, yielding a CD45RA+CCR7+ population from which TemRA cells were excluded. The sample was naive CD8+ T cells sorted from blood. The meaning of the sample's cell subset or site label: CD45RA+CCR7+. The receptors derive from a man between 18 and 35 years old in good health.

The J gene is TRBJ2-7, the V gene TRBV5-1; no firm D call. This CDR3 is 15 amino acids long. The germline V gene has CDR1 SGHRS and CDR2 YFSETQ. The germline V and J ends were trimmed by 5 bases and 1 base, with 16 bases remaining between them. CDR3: CASSEKRRRSYEQYF. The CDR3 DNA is TGCGCCAGCAGTGAAAAACGAAGGCGGTCCTACGAGCAGTACTTC. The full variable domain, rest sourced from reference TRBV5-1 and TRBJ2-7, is KAGVTQTPRYLIKTRGQQVTLSCSPISGHRSVSWYQQTPGQGLQFLFEYFSETQRNKGNFPGRFSGRQFSNSRSEMNVSTLELGDSALYLCASSEKRRRSYEQYFGPGTRLTVT.

The CDR3, as DNA: TGTGCCAGCAGCGGGGGACAGGGGACAGATACGCAGTATTTT. Its protein product is CASSGGQGTDTQYF. The V and J genes are TRBV14 and TRBJ2-3; 10 bases are a match to TRBD1. The V gene end was trimmed by 5 bases and the J gene end by 3 bases; junction bases not matched to a gene: 2. The CDR3 spans 14 residues. Germline V gives CDR1 SGHDN, CDR2 FVKESK.

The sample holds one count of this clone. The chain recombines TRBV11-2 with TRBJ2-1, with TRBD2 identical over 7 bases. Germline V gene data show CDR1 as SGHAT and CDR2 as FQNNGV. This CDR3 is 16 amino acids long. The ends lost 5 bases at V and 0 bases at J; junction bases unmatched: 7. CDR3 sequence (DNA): TGTGCCAGCAGCGGCCGGGACTACTTCTCCTACAATGAGCAGTTCTTC. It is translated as CASSGRDYFSYNEQFF.

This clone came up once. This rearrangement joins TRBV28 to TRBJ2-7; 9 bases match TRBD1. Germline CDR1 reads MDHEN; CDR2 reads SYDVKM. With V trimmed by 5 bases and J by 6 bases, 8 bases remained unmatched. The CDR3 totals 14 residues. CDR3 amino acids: CASSMPTGGAEQYF. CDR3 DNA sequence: TGTGCCAGCAGTATGCCTACAGGGGGCGCCGAGCAGTACTTC.

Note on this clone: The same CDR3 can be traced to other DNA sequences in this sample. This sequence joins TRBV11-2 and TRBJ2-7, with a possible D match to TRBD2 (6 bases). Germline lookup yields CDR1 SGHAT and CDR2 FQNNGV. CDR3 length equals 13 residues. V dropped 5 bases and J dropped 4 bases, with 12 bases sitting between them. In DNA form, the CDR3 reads TGTGCCAGCAGCACCGGGACTTTATACGAGCAGTACTTC. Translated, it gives CASSTGTLYEQYF.

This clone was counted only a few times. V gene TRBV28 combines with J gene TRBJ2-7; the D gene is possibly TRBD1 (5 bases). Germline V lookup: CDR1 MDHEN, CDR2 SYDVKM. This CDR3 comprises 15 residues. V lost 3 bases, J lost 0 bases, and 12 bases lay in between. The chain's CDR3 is CASSLDDSVSYEQYF. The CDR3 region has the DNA TGTGCCAGCAGTTTGGACGACAGCGTCTCCTACGAGCAGTACTTC.

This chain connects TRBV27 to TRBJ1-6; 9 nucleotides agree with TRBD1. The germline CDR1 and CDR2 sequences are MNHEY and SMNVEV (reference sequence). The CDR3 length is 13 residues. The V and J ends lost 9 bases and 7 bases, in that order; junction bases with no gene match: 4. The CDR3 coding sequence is TGTGCCAGTGCGACAGGGGGGAATTCACCCCTCCACTTT. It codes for CASATGGNSPLHF.

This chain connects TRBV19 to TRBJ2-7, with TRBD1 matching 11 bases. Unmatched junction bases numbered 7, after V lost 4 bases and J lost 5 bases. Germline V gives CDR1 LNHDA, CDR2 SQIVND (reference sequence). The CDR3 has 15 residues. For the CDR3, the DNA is TGTGCCAGTAGTAACGGACAGGGGGCGTGGGACGAGCAGTACTTC. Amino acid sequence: CASSNGQGAWDEQYF.

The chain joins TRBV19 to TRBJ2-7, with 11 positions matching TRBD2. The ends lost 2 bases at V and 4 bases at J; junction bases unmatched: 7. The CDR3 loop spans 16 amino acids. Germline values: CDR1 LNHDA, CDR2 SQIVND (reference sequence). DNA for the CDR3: TGTGCCAGTAGTATATATTCACTAGCGGGAGAATACGAGCAGTACTTC. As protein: CASSIYSLAGEYEQYF. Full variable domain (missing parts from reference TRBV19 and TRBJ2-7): DGGITQSPKYLFRKEGQNVTLSCEQNLNHDAMYWYRQDPGQGLRLIYYSQIVNDFQKGDIAEGYSVSREKKESFPLTVTSAQKNPTAFYLCASSIYSLAGEYEQYFGPGTRLTVT.

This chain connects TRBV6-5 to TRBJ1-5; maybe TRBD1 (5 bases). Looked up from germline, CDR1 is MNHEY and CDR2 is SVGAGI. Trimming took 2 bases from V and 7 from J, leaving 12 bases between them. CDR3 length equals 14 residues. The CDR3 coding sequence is TGTGCCAGCAGTTACATCGGGGGTGGACAGCCCCAGCATTTT. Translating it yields CASSYIGGGQPQHF.